This TCR beta chain was captured by sequencing in a study of regulatory T cells in long-lasting Graves disease. Study details: Those Graves' patients who were newly diagnosed had been on antithyroid drugs under 3 months.

TCR beta libraries were built with iRepertoire HTBI primers and Arm-PCR of CDR3 regions. TCRdb itself ran the multiplex PCR reads through MiXCR, one entry per CDR3 protein. This sample yields over 500,000 distinct CDR3 sequences, of which 16% are seen a single time; more than 10% belongs to the top ten. Germline CDR1 is MDHEN and CDR2 is SYDVKM. The CDR3 length is 13 residues. Trimming stripped 8 bases from V and 5 bases from J, with 16 bases between. Study-level points and caveats: Thyroid tissue was not sampled; only peripheral blood was.

Time point of the sample: newly diagnosed GD, antithyroid drugs for less than 3 months. Extracted PBMC RNA gave rise to the TCR library. This clonotype was counted ten times or more. Antigen: not known. The same sample was also studied in work on T cells in Graves' hyperthyroidism and ophthalmopathy. In that study: Diagnoses rested on clinical symptoms, serum thyroxine and TRAb, thyroid ultrasound and orbital computed tomography.

This clonotype originated in a man in his late teens or twenties with Graves disease. Specimen: peripheral blood mononuclear cells (PBMCs), collected at new diagnosis, from a patient treated with antithyroid drugs. The V gene is TRBV28, the J gene TRBJ2-7, with D maybe TRBD1 (5 bases). The CDR3: CASRPGYSDEQYF. In nucleotides, the CDR3 is TGTGCCAGCCGCCCAGGGTATTCGGACGAGCAGTACTTC.